This is a list of T cell receptor beta chains from one sample in a study of T-cell reconstitution after alpha-beta-depleted transplantation in children. TCRdb re-analysed the PCR reads in MiXCR, keeping a single row per CDR3 protein. This sample has about 400,000 distinct CDR3 sequences, with around 15% found just once. The material was PBMCs, mostly from graft donor cells, obtained 360 days after TCRalphabeta/CD19-depleted stem cell transplant. These TCRs come from a boy under two years old who had a stem cell transplant for Wiskott-Aldrich syndrome, so the T cells may come from the graft donor. CDR3s include the opening cysteine and the closing phenylalanine or tryptophan. Each record gives: V gene, clone size, J gene, D gene, CDR3 DNA, CDR3 protein. D genes are given only for firm matches. Clone size appears in some rows only: once, few, many, or a class for an expanded clone.

TRBV15,few,TRBJ2-5,TRBD1,TGTGCCACCAGCACGTGGACAGGGTTTGGAGAGACCCAGTACTTC,CATSTWTGFGETQYF
TRBV20-1,-,TRBJ2-7,-,TGCAGTGCTAGAGAATCACCATTTAGGACGGAAGAATACGATGAGCAGTACTTC,CSARESPFRTEEYDEQYF
TRBV29-1,-,TRBJ2-3,TRBD1,TGCAGCGTTTCCGGGACAGTGGGCACAGATACGCAGTATTTT,CSVSGTVGTDTQYF
TRBV30,-,TRBJ2-7,TRBD1,TGTGCCTGGAGTCCATCGGGGACAGGTTCCTACGAGCAGTACTTC,CAWSPSGTGSYEQYF
TRBV28,few,TRBJ1-2,-,TGTGCCAGCAGTTCCTCAGGTTCTAACTATGGCTACACCTTC,CASSSSGSNYGYTF
TRBV9,-,TRBJ1-5,TRBD1,TGTGCCAGCAGCGTAGGGACAGGGGGAAAGGAGCCCCAGCATTTT,CASSVGTGGKEPQHF
TRBV6-5,-,TRBJ2-1,TRBD1,TGTGCCAGCAGTTACGACCAGGGGGCATATGAGCAGTTCTTC,CASSYDQGAYEQFF
TRBV9,-,TRBJ2-7,-,TGTGCCAGCAGCGTAGCAGCAGTACCCTACGAGCAGTACTTC,CASSVAAVPYEQYF
TRBV3-1,-,TRBJ2-2,TRBD1,TGTGCCAGCAGCCCCCCGGACAGGGGTAACACCGGGGAGCTGTTTTTT,CASSPPDRGNTGELFF
TRBV27,-,TRBJ1-2,TRBD1,TGTGCCAGCAGGGACAGGGTGCGGGGGGCCTCCTATGGCTACACCTTC,CASRDRVRGASYGYTF
TRBV6-2/TRBV6-3,few,TRBJ2-7,-,TGTGCCAGCAGCACCCCAGTTGACAGGCCCTCCTACGAGCAGTACTTC,CASSTPVDRPSYEQYF
TRBV28,-,TRBJ2-7,-,TGTGCCAGCATGAACAGGGACGTCCGTTACGAGCAGTACTTC,CASMNRDVRYEQYF
TRBV5-1,few,TRBJ2-5,-,TGCGCCAGCAGGGGACAGACTAGTTTAGAGACCCAGTACTTC,CASRGQTSLETQYF
TRBV24-1,few,TRBJ2-3,TRBD1,TGTGCCACCGGCCGGGGGACAGGGCCAGATACGCAGTATTTT,CATGRGTGPDTQYF
TRBV5-1,few,TRBJ2-1,TRBD2,TGCGCCAGCACCTCCGGGACTAGCTACAATGAGCAGTTCTTC,CASTSGTSYNEQFF
TRBV5-1,-,TRBJ2-1,-,TGCGCCAGCGGCCTAGGTCCCTTAAACAATGAGCAGTTCTTC,CASGLGPLNNEQFF
TRBV6-1,few,TRBJ2-1,-,TGTGCCAGCAGGGAATTCAGTAGGACGAGTAAAAATGAGCAGTTCTTC,CASREFSRTSKNEQFF
TRBV5-1,few,TRBJ2-6,-,TGCGCCAGCAGCCCCCTACCTAGACAGGCCCCCTCTGGGGCCAACGTCCTGACTTTC,CASSPLPRQAPSGANVLTF
TRBV5-1,-,TRBJ2-7,TRBD1,TGCGCCAGCAGCCTGACAGGGGGCGCGTCCTACGAGCAGTACTTC,CASSLTGGASYEQYF
TRBV7-9,-,TRBJ2-7,-,TGTGCCAGCAGCGCTTACGGACAGAGGGGCTACGAGCAGTACTTC,CASSAYGQRGYEQYF
TRBV30,-,TRBJ1-5,-,TGTGCCTGGAGTAACGGGGAAGTTCAGCCCCAGCATTTT,CAWSNGEVQPQHF
TRBV18,-,TRBJ2-6,-,TGTGCCAGCTCACCTGGGCCGACGGGGGCCAACGTCCTGACTTTC,CASSPGPTGANVLTF
TRBV3-1,-,TRBJ2-1,TRBD2,TGTGCCAGCAGCCTGGGGGCGGGGGGAGTTTGGAATGAGCAGTTCTTC,CASSLGAGGVWNEQFF
TRBV7-2,many,TRBJ2-2,TRBD1,TGTGCCAGCAGCCTAATAACAGGGGCGGGCGGGGAGCTGTTTTTT,CASSLITGAGGELFF
TRBV12-3/TRBV12-4,-,TRBJ2-7,-,TGTGCCAGCAGTAACAGGGTTTATTACGAGCAGTACTTC,CASSNRVYYEQYF
TRBV6-2/TRBV6-3,few,TRBJ2-5,TRBD2,TGTGCCAGCAGTTACGCCGGGACTAAAGAGACCCAGTACTTC,CASSYAGTKETQYF
TRBV28,-,TRBJ2-5,TRBD2,TGTGCCAGCAGTCTTCGGGGAGGGGTAAAGACCCAGTACTTC,CASSLRGGVKTQYF
TRBV2,-,TRBJ2-7,-,TGTGCCAGCAGTGCTTTCATTCCCTTTGCCTACGAGCAGTACTTC,CASSAFIPFAYEQYF
TRBV5-1,-,TRBJ1-1,TRBD1,TGCGCCAGCAGCCCGACCGGGACAGGGGTCACTGAAGCTTTCTTT,CASSPTGTGVTEAFF
TRBV12-3/TRBV12-4,few,TRBJ2-5,TRBD1,TGTGCCAGCAGCAGGACAGGGGGCCGACAGACCCAGTACTTC,CASSRTGGRQTQYF
TRBV15,-,TRBJ2-3,TRBD1,TGTGCCACCAGCAGAGTCCCGGACAGGGGCACAGATACGCAGTATTTT,CATSRVPDRGTDTQYF
TRBV5-1,-,TRBJ2-7,-,TGCGCCAGCAGCTTGTCGACCCGTCTCGAAAGGCAGTACTTC,CASSLSTRLERQYF
TRBV2,many,TRBJ2-4,TRBD2,TGTGCCAGCACCCTGGAACTAGCGGGAAAAAACATTCAGTACTTC,CASTLELAGKNIQYF
TRBV12-3/TRBV12-4,few,TRBJ1-2,TRBD1,TGTGCCAGCAGACACTCTAGACAGGGTCAAGGCTACACCTTC,CASRHSRQGQGYTF
TRBV25-1,-,TRBJ2-1,-,TGTGCCAGCAGTGAATATATAACCGGAACAGGGTACTACAATGAGCAGTTCTTC,CASSEYITGTGYYNEQFF
TRBV10-3,-,TRBJ2-3,-,TGTGCCATCAGTGAGTCGATCCTACAGAGTACCCAATTCACAGATACGCAGTATTTT,CAISESILQSTQFTDTQYF
TRBV28,few,TRBJ2-4,-,TGTGCCAGCAGTTTCTGCGAGGATACTATTTGGGGATGGGGAATGGGCCGTGCCAAAAACATTCAGTACTTC,CASSFCEDTIWGWGMGRAKNIQYF
TRBV7-9,many,TRBJ1-5,-,TGTGCCAGCAGCTTAGTAGGGGGGCCTGGGCGCAATCAGCCCCAGCATTTT,CASSLVGGPGRNQPQHF
TRBV7-8,many,TRBJ2-7,-,TGTGCCAGCAGTCATTCGTATATTTACGAGCAGTACTTC,CASSHSYIYEQYF
TRBV5-6,few,TRBJ2-7,TRBD1,TGTGCCAGCAGCTTGACAGGGGCGGGCTACGAGCAGTACTTC,CASSLTGAGYEQYF
TRBV10-3,once,TRBJ2-7,TRBD1,TGTGCCAGCAGTGGGCAGGGGGTATACGAGCAGTACTTC,CASSGQGVYEQYF
TRBV6-2/TRBV6-3,few,TRBJ2-1,TRBD2,TGTGCCAGCAGTACCCGACTAGCGGGAGGAAGGGTCAATGAGCAGTTCTTC,CASSTRLAGGRVNEQFF
TRBV12-3/TRBV12-4,few,TRBJ2-7,TRBD1,TGTGCCAGCAATCGGGACAGGGGGGCCTACGAGCAGTACTTC,CASNRDRGAYEQYF
TRBV24-1,-,TRBJ2-7,-,TGTGCCACCAGTGCCGCAGGCCCTGGGAGCTCTTCCTACGAGCAGTACTTC,CATSAAGPGSSSYEQYF
TRBV18,few,TRBJ2-1,TRBD1,TGTGCCAGCTCACTCCACAGGGGTAGTTCCTACAATGAGCAGTTCTTC,CASSLHRGSSYNEQFF
TRBV5-8,-,TRBJ2-3,-,TGTGCCAGCAGCTTGTGGGGGGTTAGCACAGATACGCAGTATTTT,CASSLWGVSTDTQYF
TRBV7-9,-,TRBJ2-5,TRBD2,TGTGCCAGCTCGGGGGGGATGTTGGTAGAGACCCAGTACTTC,CASSGGMLVETQYF
TRBV2,few,TRBJ2-7,-,TGTGCCAGCAGTGGGTCAGGGGCCTACGAGCAGTACTTC,CASSGSGAYEQYF
TRBV4-3,-,TRBJ2-7,TRBD2,TGCGCCAGCAGCCTGAAGCTCAGCGGGAGCGGCGAGCAGTACTTC,CASSLKLSGSGEQYF
TRBV14,-,TRBJ2-3,TRBD2,TGTGCCAGCAGCCGCGGGGGGTTCACAGATACGCAGTATTTT,CASSRGGFTDTQYF
TRBV10-3,-,TRBJ2-5,-,TGTGCCATCAGTGAAGGAGGGGGACGAGAGACCCAGTACTTC,CAISEGGGRETQYF
TRBV7-2,few,TRBJ2-7,TRBD1,TGTGCCAGCAGCTTATCTCGGACAGGGCTTCCGTACTTC,CASSLSRTGLPYF
TRBV12-3/TRBV12-4,-,TRBJ2-1,-,TGTGCCAGCGGAGACAGGAGGGGGAGTGACCGGGATGAGCAGTTCTTC,CASGDRRGSDRDEQFF
TRBV3-1,few,TRBJ1-1,-,TGTGCCAGCAGCCAGACAGCCGAAGCTTTCTTT,CASSQTAEAFF
TRBV20-1,few,TRBJ2-1,-,TGCAGTGCTAGACAGACCAGGGGCGTTTACAATGAGCAGTTCTTC,CSARQTRGVYNEQFF